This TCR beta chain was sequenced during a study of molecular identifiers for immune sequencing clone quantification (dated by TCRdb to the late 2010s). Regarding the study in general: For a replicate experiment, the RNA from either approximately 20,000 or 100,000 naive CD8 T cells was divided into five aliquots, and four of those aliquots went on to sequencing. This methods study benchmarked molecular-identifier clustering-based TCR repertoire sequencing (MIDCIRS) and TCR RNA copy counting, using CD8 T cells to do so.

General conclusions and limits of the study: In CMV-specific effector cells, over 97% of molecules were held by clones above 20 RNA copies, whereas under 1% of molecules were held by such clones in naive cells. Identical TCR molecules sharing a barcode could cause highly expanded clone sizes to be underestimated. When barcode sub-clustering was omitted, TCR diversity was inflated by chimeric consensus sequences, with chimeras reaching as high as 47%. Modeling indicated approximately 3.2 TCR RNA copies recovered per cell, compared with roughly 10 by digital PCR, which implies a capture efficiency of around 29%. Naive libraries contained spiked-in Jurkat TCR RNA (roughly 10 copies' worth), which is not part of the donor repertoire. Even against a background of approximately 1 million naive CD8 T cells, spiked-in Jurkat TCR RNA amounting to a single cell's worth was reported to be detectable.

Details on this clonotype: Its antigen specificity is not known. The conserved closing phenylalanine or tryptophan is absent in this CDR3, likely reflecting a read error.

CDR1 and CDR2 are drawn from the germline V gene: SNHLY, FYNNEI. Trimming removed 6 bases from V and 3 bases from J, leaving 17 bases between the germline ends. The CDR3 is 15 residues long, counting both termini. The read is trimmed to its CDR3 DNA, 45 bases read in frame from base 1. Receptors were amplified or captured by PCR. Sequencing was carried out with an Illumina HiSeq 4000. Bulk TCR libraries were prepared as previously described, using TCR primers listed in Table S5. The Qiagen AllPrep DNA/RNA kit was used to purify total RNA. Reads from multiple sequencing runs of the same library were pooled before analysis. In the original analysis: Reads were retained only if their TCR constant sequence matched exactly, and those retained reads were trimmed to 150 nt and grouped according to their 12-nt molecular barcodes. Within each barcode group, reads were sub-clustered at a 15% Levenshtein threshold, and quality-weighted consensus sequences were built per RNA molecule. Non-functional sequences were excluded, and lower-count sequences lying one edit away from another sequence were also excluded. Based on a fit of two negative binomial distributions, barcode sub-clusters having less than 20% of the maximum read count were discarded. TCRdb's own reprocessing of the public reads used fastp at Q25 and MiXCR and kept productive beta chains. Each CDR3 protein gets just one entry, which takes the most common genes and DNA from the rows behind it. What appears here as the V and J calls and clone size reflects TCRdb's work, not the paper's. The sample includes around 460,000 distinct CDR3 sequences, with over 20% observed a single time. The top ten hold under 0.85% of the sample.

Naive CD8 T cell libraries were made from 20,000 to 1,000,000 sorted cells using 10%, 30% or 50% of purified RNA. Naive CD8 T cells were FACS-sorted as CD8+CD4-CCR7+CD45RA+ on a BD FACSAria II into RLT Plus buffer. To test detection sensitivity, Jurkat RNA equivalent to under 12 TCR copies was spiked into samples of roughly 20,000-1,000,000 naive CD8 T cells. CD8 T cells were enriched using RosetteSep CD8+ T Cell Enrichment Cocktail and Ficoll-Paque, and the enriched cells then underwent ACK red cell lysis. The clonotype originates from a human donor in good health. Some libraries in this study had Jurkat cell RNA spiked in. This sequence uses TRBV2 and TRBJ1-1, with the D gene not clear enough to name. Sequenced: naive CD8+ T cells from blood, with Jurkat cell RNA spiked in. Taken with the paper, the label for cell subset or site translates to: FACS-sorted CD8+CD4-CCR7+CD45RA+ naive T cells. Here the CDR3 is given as CASSGRVRVDTEAFS. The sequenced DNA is TGTGCCAGCAGCGGGAGGGTGAGGGTAGACACTGAAGCTTTCTCT.